This TCR beta chain stems from a study of blood T cell repertoires in COVID-19. The CDR3 totals 15 residues. Germline V lookup: CDR1 KGHSH, CDR2 LQKENI. Trimming removed 0 bases from V and 4 bases from J, with 12 bases in between. This table comes from immunoSEQ multiplex PCR, and its TCRdb copy is limited to in-frame clones, with some not included. The sample contains over 150,000 clones, 65% to 90% of which appear only once. The chain joins TRBV18 to TRBJ1-2; no clear D gene. Sequencing was performed on peripheral blood. This clonotype originated in a human donor in a cohort sampled during active COVID-19. CDR3 residues: CASSPPPKTGYGYTF. In DNA form, the CDR3 reads TGTGCCAGCTCACCACCTCCCAAAACTGGCTATGGCTACACCTTC.